This TCR beta chain is from a study of blood T cell repertoires in COVID-19. Across the study: Samples taken during acute and convalescent COVID-19 were collected in the United States, Italy and Spain. The analysed material was cDNA or gDNA that came from T cells, B-cell-depleted T cells, or PBMCs.

In the source study's methods: By means of reference gene primer amplification, nucleated cell counts were estimated. Clones were sequenced by immunoSEQ multiplex PCR, and TCRdb holds only the in-frame ones, with some missing. That table is the source of V, J and clone size, and D and trimming were worked out from the DNA. The repertoire holds 25,000 to 35,000 clones, with under 85% as singletons. This CDR3 contains 15 residues. V shed 3 bases and J shed 3 bases, with 15 bases lying between them. Germline V gene sequence: CDR1 KGHSH, CDR2 LQKENI. The receptor's source is a woman aged 65 to 85 with active or convalescent COVID-19. The V and J genes are TRBV18 and TRBJ2-7; D might be TRBD1 (6 bases). The material sequenced was peripheral blood. For the CDR3, the DNA is TGTGCCAGCTCACCCCTGCGGCAGGGGAACTACGAGCAGTACTTC. Translation: CASSPLRQGNYEQYF.